One T cell receptor beta chain is described in this entry. What it binds is not known. The study reverse transcribed the entire isolated RNA, so it sequenced expressed TCRB transcripts. The average read count of naive, central memory and regulatory T cell samples was about 3.3 million. Data came from immunoSEQ multiplex PCR; TCRdb stores just in-frame clones and leaves some out. Among under 300,000 clones listed, roughly 10% were seen once. The data derive from a study of beta chain features in type 1 diabetes. Whole-study context: Similarity in age, gender and cell yields was seen between patients and healthy donors.

Study findings and constraints: Fewer junction insertions and more nucleotide deletions appeared in type 1 diabetes patients. Type 1 diabetes patients had TCRB CDR3s that were shorter (moderately but significantly so) in all four CD4+ subsets. Sampled from patients, naive, central memory and Treg TCRB repertoires appeared more similar than those sampled from healthy donors.

This CDR3 spans 14 amino acids. V was pared by 5 bases and J by 4 bases, with 5 bases of the junction left unmatched. Germline CDR1 is ENHRY and CDR2 is SYGVKD. The rearrangement joins TRBV10-3 to TRBJ1-2, with TRBD1 matching over 9 bases. This TCR was recovered from a man aged 30 to 45 with type 1 diabetes. The specimen sequenced was naive CD4+ T cells from blood. CDR3 in DNA: TGTGCCATCAGTCGACAGGGGGTGGGCTATGGCTACACCTTC. Amino acid sequence: CAISRQGVGYGYTF.